Below are 12 T cell receptor beta chains sequenced from a single sample in a study of identical twins. TCRdb re-derived calls from the 5' RACE reads in MiXCR, one entry per CDR3 protein. The sample includes about 700,000 distinct CDR3 sequences, over 8.5% of them seen just once. These data were also reused for a study on yellow fever vaccine responses in identical twins.

Material: PBMCs. Receptor source: a young woman in good health.

The chain has TRBV7-2 and TRBJ2-3; 8 bases match TRBD2. CDR3 length equals 17 residues. Germline CDR1 SGHTA, CDR2 FQGNSA. V trimming: 5 bases; J trimming: 0 bases; junction bases outside the gene matches: 10. The DNA of the CDR3 is TGTGCCAGCAGCCGACAACCAGCGGGGGCAAGCACAGATACGCAGTATTTT. Translated: CASSRQPAGASTDTQYF.

This clonotype has more than one count but fewer than ten. CDR3: CASSPEVREYEQYF. The CDR3 DNA is TGCGCCAGCAGCCCCGAGGTCAGGGAATACGAGCAGTACTTC. The chain employs TRBV5-1 and TRBJ2-7; D may be TRBD1 (5 bases). Germline V gene lookup returns CDR1 SGHRS and CDR2 YFSETQ. CDR3 length: 14 residues. Trimming removed 4 bases at V and 4 bases at J, with 15 bases between.

There are many counts of this clonotype. This sequence joins TRBV7-6 and TRBJ2-1; possibly TRBD2 for D (6 bases). V lost 5 bases to trimming and J lost 7 bases, with 15 bases between them. This CDR3 comprises 14 residues. CDR1 SGHVS and CDR2 FNYEAQ come from the germline V gene. CDR3 loop: CASSPRLGLNEQFF. DNA for the CDR3: TGTGCCAGCAGCCCTCGACTAGGGTTGAATGAGCAGTTCTTC.

In its sample, this clonotype was seen many times. The V call is TRBV15, the J call TRBJ2-3, with D perhaps matching TRBD2 (6 bases). The germline V and J ends were trimmed by 1 base and 5 bases, with 13 bases remaining between them. The CDR3 spans 15 residues. Germline CDR1 LNHNV, CDR2 YYDKDF (reference sequence). The CDR3 DNA reads as TGTGCCACCAGCAGAGTCCTCACGCGGGAAGATACGCAGTATTTT. This translates into CATSRVLTREDTQYF.

The rearrangement uses TRBV4-3 and TRBJ2-2; D might be TRBD1 (6 bases). There are 15 residues in the CDR3. The germline V and J ends were trimmed by 0 bases and 6 bases, with 11 bases remaining between them. Germline V lookup: CDR1 LGHNA, CDR2 YSLEER. CDR3 region: CASSQDAGVAGELFF. CDR3 sequence (DNA): TGCGCCAGCAGCCAAGATGCAGGGGTCGCCGGGGAGCTGTTTTTT.

In its sample, this clonotype was seen a few times. The chain employs TRBV20-1 and TRBJ2-1, with no clear D. V was trimmed by 0 bases and J by 7 bases, leaving 16 bases between them. This CDR3 is 15 amino acids long. Per germline, CDR1 DFQATT and CDR2 SNEGSKA (reference sequence). CDR3 DNA sequence: TGCAGTGCTAGAGATCCCCGGGTTTTGGGTAATGAGCAGTTCTTC. Residues: CSARDPRVLGNEQFF.

This clonotype was seen ten or more times. The junction and the germline gene differ at one end; a read error may be behind it. The CDR3 region is CASSLAGAQGDTQYF. The CDR3 DNA reads TGTGCCAGCAGTCTAGCGGGGGCCCAGGGAGATACGCAGTATTTT. V and J are TRBV12-3 or TRBV12-4 and TRBJ2-3; 10 bases align to TRBD2. The CDR3 covers 15 residues.

This clonotype was seen just once. At one boundary the junction diverges from the germline segment, which might be a read error. The rearrangement joins TRBV20-1 to TRBJ2-3, with 14 bases fitting TRBD2. CDR3 size: 17 residues. From germline, CDR1 is DFQATT and CDR2 SNEGSKA (reference sequence). DNA for the CDR3: TGCTGTGCAACAGCGGGACTAGCGGGAGCCGACACAGATACGCAGTATTTT. Its translation is CCATAGLAGADTDTQYF.

V and J are TRBV6-5 and TRBJ2-5; D may be TRBD1 (5 bases). CDR3 length equals 14 residues. Per the germline V gene, CDR1 is MNHEY and CDR2 is SVGAGI. Trimming stripped 0 bases from V and 5 bases from J, with 10 bases between. The CDR3 DNA is TGTGCCAGCAGTTACTCGACTCAGGGTGAGACCCAGTACTTC. Protein sequence: CASSYSTQGETQYF.

The rearrangement uses TRBV4-3 and TRBJ2-7; D not resolved. CDR3 length equals 16 residues. V was shortened by 0 bases and J by 5 bases, with 17 bases between the two germline ends. Germline V lookup: CDR1 LGHNA, CDR2 YSLEER. CDR3 sequence reads: CASSQDWRSPGHEQYF. Here the CDR3 DNA reads TGCGCCAGCAGCCAAGATTGGAGATCCCCCGGCCACGAGCAGTACTTC.

This chain connects TRBV14 to TRBJ1-6; D gene unclear. CDR1 SGHDN and CDR2 FVKESK come from the germline V gene. The ends were cut back, 5 bases at V and 10 bases at J, with 15 bases in the middle. The CDR3 is made up of 14 amino acids. CDR3 amino acids: CASSARKIGSPLHF. CDR3 sequence (DNA): TGTGCCAGCAGCGCCCGGAAAATTGGGTCACCCCTCCACTTT.

This clonotype has just a few counts. The J gene is TRBJ2-7, the V gene TRBV3-1, with 7 nucleotides matching TRBD1. The CDR3 is made up of 16 amino acids. The V gene end was trimmed by 3 bases and the J gene end by 2 bases; junction bases not matched to a gene: 10. Germline CDR1 is LGHDT and CDR2 is YNNKEL (reference sequence). DNA of the CDR3: TGTGCCAGCAGCCAGCCCGGGACAGCGAAAGCCTACGAGCAGTACTTC. This sequence encodes CASSQPGTAKAYEQYF.